The clone carrying this TCR beta chain has just one count. Its specificity is not known. A read error may account for a junction end that differs from germline. This sample is drawn from a study of identical twins. The CDR3 runs 16 residues. Germline lookup yields CDR1 LGHDT and CDR2 YNNKEL (reference sequence). Study findings and constraints: Some out-of-frame alpha sequences were shared by twins, and these showed excess low generation probability. Invariant MAIT and iNKT cells are populations that could partly confound zero-insertion analyses. Cord blood beta clonotypes present at high abundance carried fewer insertions; no such pattern appeared in memory repertoires.

From the 5' RACE reads, TCRdb called clonotypes with MiXCR, one entry per CDR3 protein. The sample comprises 1.5 million to 2 million distinct CDR3 sequences, about 31% of which are singletons, and under 0.35% rests with the top ten. Each donor was a healthy Caucasian. The TCR was taken from a newborn girl in good health. Sequencing input: cord blood. V and J are TRBV3-1 and TRBJ2-1; 10 bases match TRBD2. The CDR3: CAGSQEPSGRLGEQFF. The CDR3 nucleotides read TGTGCCGGCAGCCAAGAACCTAGCGGGAGACTGGGTGAGCAGTTCTTC.